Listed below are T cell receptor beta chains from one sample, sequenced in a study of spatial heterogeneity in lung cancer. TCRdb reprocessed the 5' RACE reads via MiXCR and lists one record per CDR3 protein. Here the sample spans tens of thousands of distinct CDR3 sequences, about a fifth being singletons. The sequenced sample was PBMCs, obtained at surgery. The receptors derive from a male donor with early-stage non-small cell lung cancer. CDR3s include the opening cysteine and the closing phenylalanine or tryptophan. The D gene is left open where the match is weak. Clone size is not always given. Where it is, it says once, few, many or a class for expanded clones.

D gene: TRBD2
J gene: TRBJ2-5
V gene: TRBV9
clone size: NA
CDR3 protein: CASSAGTSGRETQYF
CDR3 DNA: TGTGCCAGCAGCGCAGGGACTAGCGGGAGAGAGACCCAGTACTTC

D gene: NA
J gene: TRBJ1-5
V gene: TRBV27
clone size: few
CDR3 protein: CASSQGGQPQHF
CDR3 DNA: TGTGCCAGCAGTCAAGGCGGCCAGCCCCAGCATTTT

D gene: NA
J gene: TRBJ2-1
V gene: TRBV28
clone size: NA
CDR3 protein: CASSFRRLLRGNEQFF
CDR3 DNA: TGTGCCAGCAGTTTCCGGAGGCTCCTCAGGGGCAATGAGCAGTTCTTC

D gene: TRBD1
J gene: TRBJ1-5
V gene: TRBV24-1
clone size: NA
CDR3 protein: CATSDPGQGADQPQHF
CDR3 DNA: TGTGCCACCAGTGATCCGGGACAGGGGGCAGATCAGCCCCAGCATTTT

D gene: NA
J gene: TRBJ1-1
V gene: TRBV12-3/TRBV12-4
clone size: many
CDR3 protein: CASSSQRTEAFF
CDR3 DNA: TGTGCCAGCAGTTCACAGCGCACTGAAGCTTTCTTT

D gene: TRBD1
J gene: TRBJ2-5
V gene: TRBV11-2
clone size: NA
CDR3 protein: CASSLHGDRQETQYF
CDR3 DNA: TGTGCCAGCAGCTTACATGGGGACAGACAAGAGACCCAGTACTTC

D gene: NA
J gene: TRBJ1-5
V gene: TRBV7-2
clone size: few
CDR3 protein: CASSRTDSRNQPQHF
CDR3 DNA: TGTGCCAGCAGCCGCACGGACAGCCGCAATCAGCCCCAGCATTTT

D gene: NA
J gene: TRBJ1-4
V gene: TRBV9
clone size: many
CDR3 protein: CASSVTPRGEKLFF
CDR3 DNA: TGTGCCAGCAGCGTCACACCACGCGGTGAAAAACTGTTTTTT

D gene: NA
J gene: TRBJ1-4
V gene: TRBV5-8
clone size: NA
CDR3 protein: CASSFRGEGLFF
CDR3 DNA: TGTGCCAGCAGCTTTAGGGGCGAGGGGCTGTTTTTT

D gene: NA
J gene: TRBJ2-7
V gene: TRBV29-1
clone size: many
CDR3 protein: CSGARGPPTYEQYF
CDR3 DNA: TGCAGCGGGGCCCGCGGTCCACCAACCTACGAGCAGTACTTC

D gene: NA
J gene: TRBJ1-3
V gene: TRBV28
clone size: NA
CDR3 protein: CASSFTNTIYF
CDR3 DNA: TGTGCCAGCAGTTTCACGAACACCATATATTTT

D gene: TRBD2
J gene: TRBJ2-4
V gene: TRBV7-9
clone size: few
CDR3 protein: CASSLAPGLAGGAKNIQYF
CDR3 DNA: TGTGCCAGCAGCTTAGCGCCGGGACTAGCGGGAGGAGCCAAAAACATTCAGTACTTC

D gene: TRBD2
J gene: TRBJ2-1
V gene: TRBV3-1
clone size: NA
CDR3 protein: CASSHAGDEQFF
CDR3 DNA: TGTGCCAGCAGCCACGCGGGAGACGAGCAGTTCTTC

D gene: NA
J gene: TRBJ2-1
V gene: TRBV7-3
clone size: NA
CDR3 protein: CASSLGGLNNEQFF
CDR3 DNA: TGTGCCAGCAGCTTGGGGGGCTTAAACAATGAGCAGTTCTTC

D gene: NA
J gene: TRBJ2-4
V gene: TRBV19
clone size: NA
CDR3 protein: CASSMEAGRSKNIQYF
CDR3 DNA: TGTGCCAGTAGTATGGAGGCGGGGCGGAGCAAAAACATTCAGTACTTC

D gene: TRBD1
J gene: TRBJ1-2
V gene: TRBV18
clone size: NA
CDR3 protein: CASSRGQGINYGYTF
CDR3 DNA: TGTGCCAGCTCACGGGGACAGGGGATTAACTATGGCTACACCTTC

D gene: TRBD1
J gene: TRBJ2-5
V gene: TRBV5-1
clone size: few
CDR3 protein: CASSRTQGAPETQYF
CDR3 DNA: TGCGCCAGCAGCCGCACACAGGGGGCGCCGGAGACCCAGTACTTC

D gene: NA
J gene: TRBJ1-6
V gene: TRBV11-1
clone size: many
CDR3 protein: CASSLGGSNSPLHF
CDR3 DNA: TGTGCCAGCAGCCTAGGAGGTTCTAATTCACCCCTCCACTTT

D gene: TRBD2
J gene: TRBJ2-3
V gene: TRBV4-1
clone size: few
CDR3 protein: CASSQTLGTSGSGTQYF
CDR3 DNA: TGCGCCAGCAGCCAGACTCTCGGGACTAGCGGGAGTGGTACGCAGTATTTT

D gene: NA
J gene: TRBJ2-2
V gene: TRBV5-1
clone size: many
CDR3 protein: CASSSRVQGGTGELFF
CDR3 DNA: TGCGCCAGTAGTTCTCGGGTCCAAGGTGGCACCGGGGAGCTGTTTTTT

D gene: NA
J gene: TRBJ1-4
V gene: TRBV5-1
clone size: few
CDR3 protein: CASSWEGHSREKLFF
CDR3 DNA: TGCGCCAGCAGCTGGGAGGGTCACTCACGGGAAAAACTGTTTTTT

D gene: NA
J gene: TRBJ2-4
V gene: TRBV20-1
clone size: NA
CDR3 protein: CSASPGLAKNIQYF
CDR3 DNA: TGCAGTGCATCACCGGGACTAGCCAAAAACATTCAGTACTTC

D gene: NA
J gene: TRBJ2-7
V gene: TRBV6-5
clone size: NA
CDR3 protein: CASSSPALYEQYF
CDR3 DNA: TGTGCCAGCAGTTCCCCGGCCCTCTACGAGCAGTACTTC

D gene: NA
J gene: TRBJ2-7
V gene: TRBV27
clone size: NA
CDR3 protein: CASSPQPEAYEQYF
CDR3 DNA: TGTGCCAGCAGTCCGCAGCCGGAGGCGTACGAGCAGTACTTC

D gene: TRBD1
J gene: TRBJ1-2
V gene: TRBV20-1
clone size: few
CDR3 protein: CSATRDRVQGYTF
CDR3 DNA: TGCAGTGCTACCCGGGACAGGGTTCAGGGCTACACCTTC

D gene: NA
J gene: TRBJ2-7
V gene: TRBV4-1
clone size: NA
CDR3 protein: CASSPPDLTSVGEQYF
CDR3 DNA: TGCGCCAGCAGCCCACCGGACCTAACGTCGGTTGGCGAGCAGTACTTC

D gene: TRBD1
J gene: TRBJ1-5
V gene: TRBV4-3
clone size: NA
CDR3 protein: CASSQDLGQGSQPQHF
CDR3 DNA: TGCGCCAGCAGCCAAGATTTGGGACAGGGCAGCCAGCCCCAGCATTTT

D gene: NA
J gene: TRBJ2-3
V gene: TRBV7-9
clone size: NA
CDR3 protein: CASSPRTSSDTQYF
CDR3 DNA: TGTGCCAGCAGCCCACGGACGAGCTCAGATACGCAGTATTTT

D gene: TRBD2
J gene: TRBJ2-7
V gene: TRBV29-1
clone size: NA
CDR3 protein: CSVTRTSGTYEQYF
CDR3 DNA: TGCAGCGTTACCCGGACTAGCGGCACCTACGAGCAGTACTTC

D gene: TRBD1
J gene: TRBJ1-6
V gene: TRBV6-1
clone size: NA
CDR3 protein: CASRTGTGGEGFNSPLHF
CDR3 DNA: TGTGCCAGCAGGACCGGGACAGGGGGCGAAGGGTTTAATTCACCCCTCCACTTT

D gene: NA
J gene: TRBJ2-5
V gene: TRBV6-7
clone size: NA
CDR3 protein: CAYREETQYF
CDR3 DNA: TGTGCCTACCGGGAAGAGACCCAGTACTTC

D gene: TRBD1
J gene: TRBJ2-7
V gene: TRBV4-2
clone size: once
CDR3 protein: CASSQAGTGSEQYF
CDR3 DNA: TGTGCCAGCAGCCAAGCCGGGACAGGGAGTGAGCAGTACTTC

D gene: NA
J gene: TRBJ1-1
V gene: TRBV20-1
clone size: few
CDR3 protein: CSARTGERAFF
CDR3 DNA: TGCAGTGCTAGAACGGGGGAGCGAGCTTTCTTT

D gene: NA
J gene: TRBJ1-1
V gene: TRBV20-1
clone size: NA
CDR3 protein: CSARSPGGAYTEAFF
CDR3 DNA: TGCAGTGCTAGGTCCCCCGGGGGGGCGTACACTGAAGCTTTCTTT

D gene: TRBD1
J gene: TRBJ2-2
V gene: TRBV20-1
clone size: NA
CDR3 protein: CSARFQGAGTGELFF
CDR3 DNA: TGCAGTGCTAGATTTCAGGGGGCAGGGACCGGGGAGCTGTTTTTT

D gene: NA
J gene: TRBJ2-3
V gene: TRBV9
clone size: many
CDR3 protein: CASSVQAFDTQYF
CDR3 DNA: TGTGCCAGCAGCGTCCAGGCATTTGATACGCAGTATTTT

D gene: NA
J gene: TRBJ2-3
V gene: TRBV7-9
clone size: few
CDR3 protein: CASSGLGHSTDTQYF
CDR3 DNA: TGTGCCAGCAGCGGCTTGGGACACTCTACAGATACGCAGTATTTT

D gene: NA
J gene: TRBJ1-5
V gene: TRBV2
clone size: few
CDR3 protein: CASDEGRHSNQPQHF
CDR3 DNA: TGTGCCAGCGACGAAGGGAGGCATAGCAATCAGCCCCAGCATTTT

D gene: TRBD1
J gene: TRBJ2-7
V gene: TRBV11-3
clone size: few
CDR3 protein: CASSTKSGTVSYEQYF
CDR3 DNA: TGTGCCAGCAGCACGAAGTCCGGGACAGTCTCCTACGAGCAGTACTTC

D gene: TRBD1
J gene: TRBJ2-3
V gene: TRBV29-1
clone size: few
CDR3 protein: CSVGYDRGRDTQYF
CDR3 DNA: TGCAGCGTTGGATATGACAGGGGGCGCGATACGCAGTATTTT

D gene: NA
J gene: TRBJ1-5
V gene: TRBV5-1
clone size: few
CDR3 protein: CASSFGHEGQPQHF
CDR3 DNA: TGCGCCAGCAGCTTCGGCCACGAGGGTCAGCCCCAGCATTTT

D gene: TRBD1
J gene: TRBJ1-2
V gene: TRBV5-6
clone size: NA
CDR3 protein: CASSLDAAGGYGYTF
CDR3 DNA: TGTGCCAGCAGCTTGGATGCCGCAGGGGGCTATGGCTACACCTTC

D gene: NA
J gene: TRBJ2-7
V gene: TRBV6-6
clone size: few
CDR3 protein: CASSQQSYEQYF
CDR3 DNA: TGTGCCAGCAGTCAACAGTCCTACGAGCAGTACTTC

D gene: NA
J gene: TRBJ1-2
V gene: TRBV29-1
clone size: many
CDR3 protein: CSSDGGGGYTF
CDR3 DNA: TGCAGCTCAGACGGGGGTGGTGGCTACACCTTC

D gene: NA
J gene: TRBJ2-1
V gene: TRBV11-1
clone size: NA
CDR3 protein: CASSLSSNRAYNEQFF
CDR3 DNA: TGTGCCAGCAGCCTATCCTCGAACAGAGCTTACAATGAGCAGTTCTTC

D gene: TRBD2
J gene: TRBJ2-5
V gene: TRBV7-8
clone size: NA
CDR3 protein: CASSPRTSGRAAAETQYF
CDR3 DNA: TGTGCCAGCAGCCCAAGGACTAGCGGGAGAGCAGCGGCAGAGACCCAGTACTTC

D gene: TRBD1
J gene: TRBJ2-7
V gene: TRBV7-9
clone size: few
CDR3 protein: CASSPDRYYEQYF
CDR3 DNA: TGTGCCAGCAGCCCGGACAGGTATTACGAGCAGTACTTC